This paragraph covers one T cell receptor (beta chain) sequence. The entry originates in a study of OX40 agonist ivuxolimab in advanced cancers. Turning to the study itself: Antecedent anti-PD-1, anti-PD-L1 or anti-CTLA-4 therapy was permissible, with about 39% having received some.

Only in-frame clones appear in the TCRdb table, and some are missing; sequencing was by immunoSEQ multiplex PCR. The repertoire holds some 90,000 clones, with approximately 87% as singletons. Germline values: CDR1 LNHDA, CDR2 SQIVND (reference sequence). There are 16 residues in the CDR3. V trimming: 6 bases; J trimming: 0 bases; junction bases outside the gene matches: 7. Sequencing used CD4+ or CD8+ T cells sorted from blood, obtained in a trial of the OX40 agonist ivuxolimab. The receptor's source is an adult with an advanced solid tumor such as melanoma, head and neck, liver or kidney cancer. The chain uses TRBV19 and TRBJ2-2, with TRBD1 identical over 7 bases. The CDR3 sequence: CASSTRGSPNTGELFF. The CDR3 nucleotides are TGTGCCAGTAGCACCAGGGGGAGTCCGAACACCGGGGAGCTGTTTTTT. Combining the CDR3 with reference TRBV19 and TRBJ2-2 gives the whole variable domain DGGITQSPKYLFRKEGQNVTLSCEQNLNHDAMYWYRQDPGQGLRLIYYSQIVNDFQKGDIAEGYSVSREKKESFPLTVTSAQKNPTAFYLCASSTRGSPNTGELFFGEGSRLTVL.